Each of the 32 T cell receptor beta chains below was sequenced from the same sample in a study of cytomegalovirus exposure and HLA in healthy donors. With 60 Vbeta and 13 Jbeta primers, the PCR was carried out. TCRdb's copy holds only in-frame clones and misses some; the assay was immunoSEQ multiplex PCR. The table shows around 190,000 clones, with roughly 77% occurring only once. Sequencing input: PBMCs. Every receptor here comes from a man aged 35-49 years in good health and CMV-seropositive.

The V call is TRBV10-3, the J call TRBJ2-2, with D tentatively TRBD2 (6 bases). The CDR3 has 16 residues. Germline CDR1 and CDR2: ENHRY and SYGVKD. Deletions cut 8 bases from V and 4 bases from J, with 20 bases between. The CDR3 DNA reads TGTGCCATCGCCGCTAGGCTAGCGCCCACCACCGGGGAGCTGTTTTTT. The encoded protein is CAIAARLAPTTGELFF.

This clone occurred once. The rearrangement links TRBV6-1 to TRBJ1-5; D possibly corresponds to TRBD1 (5 bases). CDR1 MNHNS and CDR2 SASEGT come from the germline V gene. V dropped 1 base and J dropped 10 bases, with 11 bases sitting between them. This CDR3 comprises 13 residues. CDR3 sequence (DNA): TGTGCCAGCAGTGAAGGAACAAGGGGACCCCAGCATTTT. Protein: CASSEGTRGPQHF.

The chain combines TRBV4-2 with TRBJ2-1, with TRBD2 matching over 7 bases. Germline CDR1 LGHNA, CDR2 YNFKEQ. V lost 1 base and J lost 7; bases outside the gene matches: 4. The CDR3 sequence is 14 residues long. This chain's CDR3 is CASSQAGGLNEQFF. Here the CDR3 DNA reads TGTGCCAGCAGCCAAGCGGGAGGCCTGAATGAGCAGTTCTTC.

The V gene is TRBV15, the J gene TRBJ2-7; D is uncertain. The CDR3 consists of 14 residues. CDR1 and CDR2 from the germline V gene are LNHNV and YYDKDF (reference sequence). CDR3 DNA sequence: TGTGCTTTTTTCAAGCAGAAGGCGGCATACGAGCAGTACTTC. The encoded protein is CAFFKQKAAYEQYF.

The genes are TRBV2 and TRBJ2-1; TRBD1 might be the D (6 bases). Trimming shortened V by 6 bases and J by 7 bases, and 16 bases separated the two germline ends. The CDR3 contains 14 residues. Germline lookup yields CDR1 SNHLY and CDR2 FYNNEI. DNA of the CDR3: TGTGCCAGCAGAGTGACAGGCGATTTTAATGAGCAGTTCTTC. Translated, it gives CASRVTGDFNEQFF. Drawing the rest from reference TRBV2 and TRBJ2-1, the complete variable domain is EPEVTQTPSHQVTQMGQEVILRCVPISNHLYFYWYRQILGQKVEFLVSFYNNEISEKSEIFDDQFSVERPDGSNFTLKIRSTKLEDSAMYFCASRVTGDFNEQFFGPGTRLTVL.

This clone was counted a few times. V and J are TRBV2 and TRBJ2-5, with 12 bases aligning to TRBD2. V shed 4 bases, J shed 4 bases, and the junction held 10 bases outside the gene matches. The CDR3 sequence is 17 residues long. CDR1 and CDR2 from the germline V gene are SNHLY and FYNNEI. This chain's CDR3 is CASSAGLAGGLRETQYF. In nucleotides, the CDR3 is TGTGCCAGCAGTGCGGGGCTAGCGGGAGGGCTCAGAGAGACCCAGTACTTC.

V and J are TRBV28 and TRBJ1-2, with 7 bases lining up with TRBD1. The germline V gene encodes CDR1 MDHEN and CDR2 SYDVKM. The CDR3 totals 14 residues. The V and J ends lost 8 bases and 3 bases, in that order; junction bases with no gene match: 9. The DNA of the CDR3 is TGTGCCAGCCAAGGGACAGCTGCGCACTATGGCTACACCTTC. This encodes CASQGTAAHYGYTF.

V usage is TRBV19 and J usage is TRBJ2-1; D might be TRBD2 (5 bases). V shed 0 bases and J shed 2 bases, with 11 bases lying between them. Germline V gives CDR1 LNHDA, CDR2 SQIVND (reference sequence). This CDR3 spans 16 amino acids. The CDR3 DNA sequence: TGTGCCAGTAGTATAGAGGCGGGTTACCCCTACAATGAGCAGTTCTTC. This gives the protein CASSIEAGYPYNEQFF.

This chain uses TRBV4-2 with TRBJ2-5; 8 bases fit TRBD1. The DNA end is a closer match to TRBJ2-7, so the J assignment may be wrong. The germline V gene has CDR1 LGHNA and CDR2 YNFKEQ. This CDR3 region has 16 residues. CDR3 coding DNA: TGTGCCAGCAGCCAAGTCACAGGGGGGAAACCCTACGAGCAGTACTTC. Encoded protein: CASSQVTGGKPYEQYF.

V gene TRBV19 combines with J gene TRBJ2-7; tentative D call: TRBD1 (5 bases). The CDR3 sequence is 13 residues long. Looked up from germline, CDR1 is LNHDA and CDR2 is SQIVND (reference sequence). Trimming removed 7 bases at V and 0 bases at J, with 10 bases between. The CDR3 sequence is CASNKGISYEQYF. CDR3 in DNA: TGTGCCAGTAACAAGGGGATCTCCTACGAGCAGTACTTC.

This clone has just a few counts. V and J are TRBV2 and TRBJ2-4, with D unresolved. V lost 0 bases and J 0 bases, leaving 6 bases between the germline ends. This CDR3 is built from 15 residues. Germline V gene data show CDR1 as SNHLY and CDR2 as FYNNEI. Here the CDR3 reads CASSEATVAKNIQYF. The CDR3, as DNA: TGTGCCAGCAGTGAAGCCACGGTAGCCAAAAACATTCAGTACTTC.

V usage is TRBV10-3 and J usage is TRBJ2-2, with TRBD1 matching 10 bases. The CDR3 has 16 amino acids. The germline V gene encodes CDR1 ENHRY and CDR2 SYGVKD. Trimming took 4 bases from V and 5 from J; bases not matched to a gene: 7. DNA of the CDR3: TGTGCCATCAGTGGACAGGGGGCAGACCCTACCGGGGAGCTGTTTTTT. It codes for CAISGQGADPTGELFF.

The chain uses TRBV9 and TRBJ2-3; 8 nucleotides match TRBD2. CDR3 length: 14 amino acids. J was trimmed by 2 bases and V by 8 bases; bases with no gene match: 7. Germline CDR1 reads SGDLS; CDR2 reads YYNGEE. The CDR3 is CASTSGTFTDTQYF. CDR3 DNA: TGTGCCAGTACTAGCGGAACCTTCACAGATACGCAGTATTTT.

The rearrangement uses TRBV6-6 and TRBJ1-5, with D perhaps TRBD1 (6 bases). Trimming shortened V by 6 bases and J by 9 bases, and 15 bases separated the two germline ends. The CDR3 has 13 residues. Germline V gene lookup returns CDR1 MNHNY and CDR2 SVGAGI (reference sequence). Here the CDR3 DNA reads TGTGCCAGCAGGGATGAACAGGGCTGGCCCCAGCATTTT. Its translation is CASRDEQGWPQHF.

The rearrangement joins TRBV14 to TRBJ1-1, with 8 bases identical to TRBD1. Losses at the gene ends were 1 base for V and 8 bases for J; bases not matched to a gene: 3. The CDR3 consists of 13 residues. Looked up from germline, CDR1 is SGHDN and CDR2 is FVKESK. CDR3 region: CASSQVWTGEAFF. CDR3 coding DNA: TGTGCCAGCAGCCAAGTTTGGACAGGGGAAGCTTTCTTT.

CDR3: CASSEARGTSGRDAGELFF. CDR3 bases: TGTGCCAGCAGTGAAGCGCGGGGGACTAGCGGGAGGGACGCCGGGGAGCTGTTTTTT. The gene calls are TRBV2 and TRBJ2-2, with TRBD2 matching 16 bases. V shed 0 bases, J shed 6 bases, and the junction held 7 bases outside the gene matches. The CDR3 extends over 19 amino acids. The germline gives CDR1 SNHLY, CDR2 FYNNEI.

For the CDR3, the DNA is TGCGCCAGCAGCCATGTCGGGGAAAAACTGTTTTTT. It is translated as CASSHVGEKLFF. The gene calls are TRBV4-1 and TRBJ1-4; D is undetermined. Trimming shortened V by 3 bases and J by 8 bases, and 7 bases separated the two germline ends. Germline CDR1 reads MGHRA; CDR2 reads YSYEKL. The CDR3 loop spans 12 amino acids.

CDR3 amino acids: CASSPTGENTGELFF. DNA for the CDR3: TGTGCCAGCAGCCCAACAGGGGAGAACACCGGGGAGCTGTTTTTT. This chain joins TRBV5-4 and TRBJ2-2, with 7 bases identical to TRBD1. The ends lost 4 bases at V and 1 base at J; junction bases unmatched: 4. CDR3 size: 15 residues. CDR1 and CDR2 from the germline V gene are SGHNT and YYREEE (reference sequence).

The CDR3 region is CASSPPGSYEQYF. The CDR3 coding sequence is TGTGCCAGCTCACCTCCAGGGTCCTACGAGCAGTACTTC. The rearrangement uses TRBV18 and TRBJ2-7, with D perhaps matching TRBD1 (5 bases). The CDR3 extends over 13 amino acids. V was shortened by 3 bases and J by 1 base, with 7 bases between the two germline ends. CDR1 and CDR2 from the germline V gene are KGHSH and LQKENI.

The chain employs TRBV4-2 and TRBJ2-3; 9 nucleotides align to TRBD2. Germline trimming cut 4 bases from V and 5 bases from J; bases unmatched to any gene: 10. Germline-derived CDR1 and CDR2 are LGHNA and YNFKEQ. CDR3 length: 16 amino acids. The CDR3 is CASSPSGGQVRDTQYF. Here the CDR3 DNA reads TGTGCCAGCAGCCCCAGCGGGGGGCAGGTGAGAGATACGCAGTATTTT.

The chain carries TRBV7-2 and TRBJ2-2; TRBD1 is a possible D gene (6 bases). The CDR3 sequence is 13 residues long. V was cut by 4 bases and J by 7 bases, with 10 bases left in between. CDR1 and CDR2 from the germline V gene are SGHTA and FQGNSA. CDR3 loop: CASSSRGIGELFF. CDR3 DNA sequence: TGTGCCAGCAGCTCGAGGGGGATCGGGGAGCTGTTTTTT. Supplemented by reference TRBV7-2 and TRBJ2-2, the full variable domain reads GAGVSQSPSNKVTEKGKDVELRCDPISGHTALYWYRQSLGQGLEFLIYFQGNSAPDKSGLPSDRFSAERTGGSVSTLTIQRTQQEDSAVYLCASSSRGIGELFFGEGSRLTVL.

The chain recombines TRBV7-8 with TRBJ2-7, with TRBD2 matching over 13 bases. The germline gives CDR1 SGHVS, CDR2 FQNEAQ. The CDR3 consists of 19 residues. With 4 bases clipped from V and 0 bases from J, the junction kept 12 bases outside the gene matches. In nucleotides, the CDR3 is TGTGCCAGCAGCTCGCATCGACTAGCGGGAGGCCAAAGCTCCTACGAGCAGTACTTC. Protein sequence: CASSSHRLAGGQSSYEQYF.

The chain uses TRBV2 and TRBJ1-5; D remains unclear. From germline, CDR1 is SNHLY and CDR2 FYNNEI. Deletions cut 6 bases from V and 3 bases from J, with 9 bases between. The CDR3 totals 13 residues. The CDR3 sequence is CASRLFLNQPQHF. The DNA of the CDR3 is TGTGCCAGCAGGTTGTTCCTCAATCAGCCCCAGCATTTT. Variable domain in full (rest from reference TRBV2 and TRBJ1-5): EPEVTQTPSHQVTQMGQEVILRCVPISNHLYFYWYRQILGQKVEFLVSFYNNEISEKSEIFDDQFSVERPDGSNFTLKIRSTKLEDSAMYFCASRLFLNQPQHFGDGTRLSIL.

This clone showed up just once. In nucleotides, the CDR3 is TGTGCCATCAGTGAGGGGGCAGGTCAGCCCCAGCATTTT. Protein sequence: CAISEGAGQPQHF. This chain connects TRBV10-3 to TRBJ1-5; weak D call: TRBD1 (5 bases). CDR1 is ENHRY and CDR2 is SYGVKD in the germline V gene. The CDR3 has 13 amino acids. Trimming took 2 bases from V and 6 from J, leaving 8 bases between them.

The J gene is TRBJ2-3, the V gene TRBV28; perhaps TRBD1 as D (6 bases). Germline V CDR1 and CDR2: MDHEN, SYDVKM. Trimming removed 7 bases at V and 2 bases at J, with 13 bases between. The CDR3 has 14 residues. As DNA, the CDR3 is TGTGCCAGCAATTTTCAGGGGATCACAGATACGCAGTATTTT. The encoded protein is CASNFQGITDTQYF.

This sequence joins TRBV4-2 and TRBJ2-7, with a weak D call TRBD1 (5 bases). This CDR3 has 14 amino acids. V was clipped by 1 base and J by 3 bases, with 10 bases between them. Germline lookup yields CDR1 LGHNA and CDR2 YNFKEQ. The CDR3 loop reads CASSQGGAVYEQYF. DNA for the CDR3: TGTGCCAGCAGCCAAGGGGGCGCGGTCTACGAGCAGTACTTC.

V and J are TRBV6-5 and TRBJ2-7; 8 positions match TRBD2. The CDR3 totals 15 residues. The V gene's germline CDR1 is MNHEY and CDR2 SVGAGI. The V segment lost 4 bases and the J segment 6 bases; nucleotides outside the gene matches: 11. CDR3 sequence: CASSSNLAGHLEQYF. CDR3 bases: TGTGCCAGCAGTTCAAACTTAGCGGGACATCTCGAGCAGTACTTC.

CDR3 region: CASSLNSGGETQYF. In nucleotides, the CDR3 is TGTGCCAGCAGCTTAAACTCTGGAGGAGAGACCCAGTACTTC. The chain is built from TRBV7-3 and TRBJ2-5; maybe TRBD2 (5 bases). V lost 1 base and J lost 4, with 10 bases in between. The CDR3 runs to 14 residues. Germline CDR1 SGHTA, CDR2 FQGTGA.

The rearrangement joins TRBV7-2 to TRBJ2-1; TRBD2 matches at 15 bases. V lost 5 bases, J lost 10 bases, and 12 bases stayed unmatched. Germline V CDR1 and CDR2: SGHTA, FQGNSA. This CDR3 region has 17 residues. The CDR3 sequence: CASSPAGTSGRLGEQFF. CDR3 bases: TGTGCCAGCAGCCCCGCAGGGACTAGCGGGAGGTTGGGGGAGCAGTTCTTC.

In its sample, this clone was seen once. The gene calls are TRBV4-2 and TRBJ2-7; D is possibly TRBD1 (6 bases). The length of the CDR3 is 15 residues. Germline-derived CDR1 and CDR2 are LGHNA and YNFKEQ. Between the trimmed V and J ends, which lost 2 bases and 4 bases, there was a span of 15 bases. CDR3 in amino acids: CASSQREQGPYEQYF. The CDR3, as DNA: TGTGCCAGCAGCCAAAGGGAACAGGGACCGTACGAGCAGTACTTC.

The chain combines TRBV2 with TRBJ2-1; 7 bases agree with TRBD2. V trimming: 3 bases; J trimming: 9 bases; junction bases outside the gene matches: 5. Germline CDR1 reads SNHLY; CDR2 reads FYNNEI. The CDR3 covers 13 residues. DNA for the CDR3: TGTGCCAGCAGTGAGGGACTAATAGGTGAGCAGTTCTTC. It encodes CASSEGLIGEQFF.

The CDR3 sequence is CASSDDIQGYGYTF. CDR3 nucleotide sequence: TGTGCCAGCAGCGACGATATCCAGGGCTATGGCTACACCTTC. The J gene is TRBJ1-2, the V gene TRBV7-9; a possible D gene is TRBD1 (5 bases). V gave up 5 bases and J gave up 4 bases, with 14 bases separating them. The CDR3 runs to 14 residues. Germline-derived CDR1 and CDR2 are SEHNR and FQNEAQ (reference sequence).